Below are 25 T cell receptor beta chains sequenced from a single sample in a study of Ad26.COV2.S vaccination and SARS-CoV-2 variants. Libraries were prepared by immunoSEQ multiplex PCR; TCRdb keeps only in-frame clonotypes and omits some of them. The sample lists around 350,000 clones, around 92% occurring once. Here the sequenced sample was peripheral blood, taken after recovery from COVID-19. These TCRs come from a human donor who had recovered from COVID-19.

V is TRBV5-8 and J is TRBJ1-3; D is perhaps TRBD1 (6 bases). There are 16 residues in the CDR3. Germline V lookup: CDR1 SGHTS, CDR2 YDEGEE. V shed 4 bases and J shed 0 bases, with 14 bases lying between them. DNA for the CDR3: TGTGCCAGCAGCCCCGACAGGCGGTTCTCTGGAAACACCATATATTTT. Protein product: CASSPDRRFSGNTIYF.

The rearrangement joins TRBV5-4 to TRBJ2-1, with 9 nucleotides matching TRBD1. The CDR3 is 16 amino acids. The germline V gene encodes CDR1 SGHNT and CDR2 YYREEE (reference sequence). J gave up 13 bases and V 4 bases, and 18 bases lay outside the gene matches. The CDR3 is CASSLTPGQGVPIQFF. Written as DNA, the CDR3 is TGTGCCAGCAGCCTTACTCCGGGACAGGGCGTCCCAATACAGTTCTTC.

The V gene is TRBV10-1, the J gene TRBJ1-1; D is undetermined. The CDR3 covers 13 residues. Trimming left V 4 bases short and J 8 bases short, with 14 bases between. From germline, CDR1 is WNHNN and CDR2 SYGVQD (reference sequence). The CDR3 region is CASSAAPRGEAFF. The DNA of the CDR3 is TGCGCCAGCAGTGCGGCACCCAGAGGGGAAGCTTTCTTT.

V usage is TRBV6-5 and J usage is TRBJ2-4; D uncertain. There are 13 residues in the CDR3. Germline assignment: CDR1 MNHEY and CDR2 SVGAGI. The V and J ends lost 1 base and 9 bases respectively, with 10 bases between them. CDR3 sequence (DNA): TGTGCCAGCAGTTACTTCGACGCTGGCATTCAGTACTTC. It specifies CASSYFDAGIQYF.

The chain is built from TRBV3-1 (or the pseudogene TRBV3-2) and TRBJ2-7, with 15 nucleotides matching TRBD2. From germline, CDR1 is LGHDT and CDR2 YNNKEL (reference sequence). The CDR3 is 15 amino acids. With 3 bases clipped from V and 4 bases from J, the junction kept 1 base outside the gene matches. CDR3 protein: CASSQGTSGGYEQYF. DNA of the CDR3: TGTGCCAGCAGCCAGGGGACTAGCGGGGGGTACGAGCAGTACTTC.

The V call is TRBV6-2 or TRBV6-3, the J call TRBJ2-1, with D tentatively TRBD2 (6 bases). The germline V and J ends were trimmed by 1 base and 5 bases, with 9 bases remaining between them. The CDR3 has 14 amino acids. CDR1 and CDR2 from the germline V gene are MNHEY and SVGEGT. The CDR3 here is CASSYWRGNNEQFF. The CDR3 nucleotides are TGTGCCAGCAGTTACTGGCGGGGAAACAATGAGCAGTTCTTC.

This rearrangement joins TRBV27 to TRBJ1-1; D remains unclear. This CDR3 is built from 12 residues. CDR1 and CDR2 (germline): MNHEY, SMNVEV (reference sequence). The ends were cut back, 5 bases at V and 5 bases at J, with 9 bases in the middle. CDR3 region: CASSPLGTEAFF. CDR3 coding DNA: TGTGCCAGCAGTCCTTTGGGGACTGAAGCTTTCTTT.

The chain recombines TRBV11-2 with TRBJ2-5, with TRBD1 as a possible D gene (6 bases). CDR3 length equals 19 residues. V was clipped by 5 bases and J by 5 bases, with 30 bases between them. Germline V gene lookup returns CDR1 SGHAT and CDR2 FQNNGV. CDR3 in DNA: TGTGCCAGCAGCCCTTTGGTTGGGGTCGTCGAAGGGGGTCCTGAGACCCAGTACTTC. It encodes CASSPLVGVVEGGPETQYF. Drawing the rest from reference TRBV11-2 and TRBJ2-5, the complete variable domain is EAGVAQSPRYKIIEKRQSVAFWCNPISGHATLYWYQQILGQGPKLLIQFQNNGVVDDSQLPKDRFSAERLKGVDSTLKIQPAKLEDSAVYLCASSPLVGVVEGGPETQYFGPGTRLLVL.

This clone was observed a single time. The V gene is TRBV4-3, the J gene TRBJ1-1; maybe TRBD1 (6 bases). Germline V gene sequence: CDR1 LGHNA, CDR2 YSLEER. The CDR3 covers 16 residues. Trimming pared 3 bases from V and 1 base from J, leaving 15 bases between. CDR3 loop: CASSHPTGKKNTEAFF. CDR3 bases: TGCGCCAGCAGCCACCCCACAGGGAAGAAGAACACTGAAGCTTTCTTT.

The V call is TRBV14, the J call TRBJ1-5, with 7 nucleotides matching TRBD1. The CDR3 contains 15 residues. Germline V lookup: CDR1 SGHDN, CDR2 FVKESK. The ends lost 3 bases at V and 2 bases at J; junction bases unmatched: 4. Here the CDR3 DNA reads TGTGCCAGCAGCCACAAAGACAGGGGCAATCAGCCCCAGCATTTT. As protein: CASSHKDRGNQPQHF.

CDR3 in amino acids: CASSRDIGETQYF. The CDR3 bases are TGTGCCAGCAGCCGGGACATAGGCGAGACCCAGTACTTC. The rearrangement uses TRBV2 and TRBJ2-5, with a possible D match to TRBD1 (6 bases). V lost 6 bases and J lost 5, with 13 bases in between. Germline assignment: CDR1 SNHLY and CDR2 FYNNEI. CDR3 size: 13 residues.

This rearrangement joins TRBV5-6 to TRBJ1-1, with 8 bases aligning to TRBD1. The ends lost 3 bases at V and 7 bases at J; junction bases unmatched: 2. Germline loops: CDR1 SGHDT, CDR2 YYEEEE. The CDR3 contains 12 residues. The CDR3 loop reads CASSSGGSEAFF. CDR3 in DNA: TGTGCCAGCAGCTCAGGGGGCAGTGAAGCTTTCTTT.

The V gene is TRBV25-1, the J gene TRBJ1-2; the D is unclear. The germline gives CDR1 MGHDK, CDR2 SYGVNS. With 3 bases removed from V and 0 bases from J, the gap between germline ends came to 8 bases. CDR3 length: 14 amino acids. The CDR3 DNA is TGTGCCAGCAGTGACCGGTTAGCTAACTATGGCTACACCTTC. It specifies CASSDRLANYGYTF.

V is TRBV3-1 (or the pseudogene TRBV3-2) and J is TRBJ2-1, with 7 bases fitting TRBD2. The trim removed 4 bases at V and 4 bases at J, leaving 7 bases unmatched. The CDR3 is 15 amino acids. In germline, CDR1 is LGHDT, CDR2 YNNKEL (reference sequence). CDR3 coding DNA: TGTGCCAGCAGCCTCTCCCGGGGGGTTTACAATGAGCAGTTCTTC. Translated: CASSLSRGVYNEQFF.

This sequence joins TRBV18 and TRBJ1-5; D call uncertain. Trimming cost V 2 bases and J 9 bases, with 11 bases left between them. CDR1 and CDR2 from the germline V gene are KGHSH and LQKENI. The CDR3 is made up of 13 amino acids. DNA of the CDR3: TGTGCCAGCTCACCAGACCTCTCCTCGCCCCAGCATTTT. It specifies CASSPDLSSPQHF.

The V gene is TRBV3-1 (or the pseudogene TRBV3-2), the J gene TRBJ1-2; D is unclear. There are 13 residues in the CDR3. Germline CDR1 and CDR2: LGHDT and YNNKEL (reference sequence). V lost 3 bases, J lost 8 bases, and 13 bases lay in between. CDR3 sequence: CASSHLRGHGYTF. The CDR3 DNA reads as TGTGCCAGCAGCCATTTAAGAGGTCACGGCTACACCTTC.

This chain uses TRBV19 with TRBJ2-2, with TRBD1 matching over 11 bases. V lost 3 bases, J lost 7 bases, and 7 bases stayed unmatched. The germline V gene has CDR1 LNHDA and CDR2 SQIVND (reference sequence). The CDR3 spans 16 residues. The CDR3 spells CASSISDRGLGGELFF. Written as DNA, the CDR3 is TGTGCCAGTAGTATTTCGGACAGGGGGCTGGGCGGGGAGCTGTTTTTT.

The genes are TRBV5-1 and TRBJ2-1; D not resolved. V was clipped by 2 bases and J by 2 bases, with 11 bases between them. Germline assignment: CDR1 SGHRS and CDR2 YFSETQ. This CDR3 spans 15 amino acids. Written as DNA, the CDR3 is TGCGCCAGCAGCTTCTTAGGAGTCCCCTACAATGAGCAGTTCTTC. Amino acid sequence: CASSFLGVPYNEQFF.

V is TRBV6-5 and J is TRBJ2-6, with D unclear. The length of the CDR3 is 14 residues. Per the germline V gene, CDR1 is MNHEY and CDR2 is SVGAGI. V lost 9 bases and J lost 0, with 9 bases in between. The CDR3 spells CASWQNSGANVLTF. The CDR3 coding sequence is TGTGCCAGTTGGCAGAACTCTGGGGCCAACGTCCTGACTTTC.

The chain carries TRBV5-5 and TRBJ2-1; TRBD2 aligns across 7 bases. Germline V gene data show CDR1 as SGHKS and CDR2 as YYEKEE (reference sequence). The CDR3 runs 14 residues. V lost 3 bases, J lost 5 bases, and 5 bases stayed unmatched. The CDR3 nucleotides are TGTGCCAGCAGCTGGGGAGGGGTACACAATGAGCAGTTCTTC. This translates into CASSWGGVHNEQFF.

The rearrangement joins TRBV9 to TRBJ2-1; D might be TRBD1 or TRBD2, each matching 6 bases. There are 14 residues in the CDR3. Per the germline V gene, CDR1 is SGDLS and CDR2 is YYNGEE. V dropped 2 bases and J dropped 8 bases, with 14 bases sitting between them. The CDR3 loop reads CASSVWGAPHEQFF. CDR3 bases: TGTGCCAGCAGCGTGTGGGGGGCACCCCATGAGCAGTTCTTC.

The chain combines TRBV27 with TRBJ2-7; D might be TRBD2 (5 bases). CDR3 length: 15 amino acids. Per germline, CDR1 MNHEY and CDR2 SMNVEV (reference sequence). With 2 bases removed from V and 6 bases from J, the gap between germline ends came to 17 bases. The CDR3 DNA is TGTGCCAGCAGTTTACGACGCCCCCCGGCGGGCGAGCAGTACTTC. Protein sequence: CASSLRRPPAGEQYF.

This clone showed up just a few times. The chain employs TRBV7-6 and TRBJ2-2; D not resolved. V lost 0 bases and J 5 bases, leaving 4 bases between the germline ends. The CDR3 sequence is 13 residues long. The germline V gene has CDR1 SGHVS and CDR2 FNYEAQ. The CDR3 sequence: CASSLARTGELFF. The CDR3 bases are TGTGCCAGCAGCTTAGCTCGGACCGGGGAGCTGTTTTTT.

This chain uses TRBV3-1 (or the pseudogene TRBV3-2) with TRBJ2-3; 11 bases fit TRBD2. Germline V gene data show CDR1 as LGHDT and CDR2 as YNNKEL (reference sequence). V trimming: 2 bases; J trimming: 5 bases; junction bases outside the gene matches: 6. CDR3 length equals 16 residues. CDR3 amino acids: CASSQRSGGAGDTQYF. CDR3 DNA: TGTGCCAGCAGCCAACGTAGCGGGGGGGCAGGAGATACGCAGTATTTT.

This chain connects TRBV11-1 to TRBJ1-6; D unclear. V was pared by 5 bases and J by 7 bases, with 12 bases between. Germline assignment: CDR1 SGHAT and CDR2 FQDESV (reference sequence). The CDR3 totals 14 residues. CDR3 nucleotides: TGTGCCAGCAGCCGAGGGCAGCCGAATTCACCCCTCCACTTT. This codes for CASSRGQPNSPLHF.